This TCR beta chain was documented in a study of T cell repertoires in cytomegalovirus infection. Study as a whole: CMV infection and matching HLA type were both indicated by public TCR beta signatures.

Per germline, CDR1 MNHEY and CDR2 SMNVEV (reference sequence). The CDR3 runs to 17 residues. Trimming removed 4 bases from V and 3 bases from J; junction bases left unmatched: 7. A remark on this clonotype: Its target is unknown.

TCRdb re-called the reads through MiXCR, storing one row per CDR3 protein. This sample yields roughly 500,000 distinct CDR3 sequences, of which about 33% are seen a single time; roughly 17% belongs to the top ten. V is TRBV27 and J is TRBJ1-4; 11 bases match TRBD1. This TCR came from a human donor in good health (CMV status not recorded). Some clones in this sample may be carry-over from other donors' samples. This specimen consisted of cultured PBMCs, obtained from culture after CMV antigen stimulation. The CDR3 DNA is TGTGCCAGCAGTTCCCCAGGGACAGGGGGGGCTAATGAAAAACTGTTTTTT. Its protein is CASSSPGTGGANEKLFF.